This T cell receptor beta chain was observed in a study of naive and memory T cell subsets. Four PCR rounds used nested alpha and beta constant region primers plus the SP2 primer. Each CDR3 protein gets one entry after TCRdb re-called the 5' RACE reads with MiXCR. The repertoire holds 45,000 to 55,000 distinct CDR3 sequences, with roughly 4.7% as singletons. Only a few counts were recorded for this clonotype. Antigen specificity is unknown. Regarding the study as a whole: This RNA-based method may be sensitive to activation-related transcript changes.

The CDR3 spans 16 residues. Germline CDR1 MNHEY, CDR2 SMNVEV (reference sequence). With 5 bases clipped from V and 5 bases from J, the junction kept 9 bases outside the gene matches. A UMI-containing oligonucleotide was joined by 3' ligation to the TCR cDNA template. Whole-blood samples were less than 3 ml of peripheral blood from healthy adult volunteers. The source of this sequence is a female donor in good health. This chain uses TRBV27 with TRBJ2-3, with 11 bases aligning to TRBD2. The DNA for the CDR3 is TGTGCCAGCAGTATTATAGCGGGAGGGCCAGGAGATACGCAGTATTTT. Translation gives CASSIIAGGPGDTQYF.